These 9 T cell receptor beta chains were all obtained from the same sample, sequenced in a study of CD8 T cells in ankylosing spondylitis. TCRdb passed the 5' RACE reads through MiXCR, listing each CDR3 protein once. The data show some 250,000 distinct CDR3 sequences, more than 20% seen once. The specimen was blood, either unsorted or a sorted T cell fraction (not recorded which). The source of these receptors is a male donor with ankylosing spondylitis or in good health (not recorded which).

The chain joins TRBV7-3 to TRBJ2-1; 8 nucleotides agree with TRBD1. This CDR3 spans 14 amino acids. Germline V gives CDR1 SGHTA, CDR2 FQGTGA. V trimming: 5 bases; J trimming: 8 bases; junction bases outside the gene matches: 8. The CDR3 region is CASSKGQGGHEQFF. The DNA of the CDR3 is TGTGCCAGCAGCAAAGGACAGGGTGGCCATGAGCAGTTCTTC.

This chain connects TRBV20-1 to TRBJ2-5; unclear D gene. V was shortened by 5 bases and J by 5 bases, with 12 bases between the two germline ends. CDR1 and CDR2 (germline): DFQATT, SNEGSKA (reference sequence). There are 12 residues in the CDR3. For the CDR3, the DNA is TGCAGTGCTCCCCTACATGGGGAGACCCAGTACTTC. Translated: CSAPLHGETQYF.

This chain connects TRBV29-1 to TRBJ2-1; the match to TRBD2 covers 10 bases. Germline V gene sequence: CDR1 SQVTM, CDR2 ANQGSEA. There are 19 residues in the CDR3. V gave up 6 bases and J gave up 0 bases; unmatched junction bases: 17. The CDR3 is CSVTPGVAGGTRSYNEQFF. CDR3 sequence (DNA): TGCAGCGTGACCCCCGGGGTAGCGGGGGGCACGCGCTCCTACAATGAGCAGTTCTTC.

The CDR3 here is CSARVDHTAQYF. CDR3 nucleotides: TGCAGTGCTAGAGTCGACCATACGGCGCAGTATTTT. V gene TRBV20-1 combines with J gene TRBJ2-3; D not certain. This CDR3 is 12 amino acids long. CDR1 is DFQATT, CDR2 SNEGSKA, per germline (reference sequence). V gave up 1 base and J gave up 10 bases, with 12 bases separating them.

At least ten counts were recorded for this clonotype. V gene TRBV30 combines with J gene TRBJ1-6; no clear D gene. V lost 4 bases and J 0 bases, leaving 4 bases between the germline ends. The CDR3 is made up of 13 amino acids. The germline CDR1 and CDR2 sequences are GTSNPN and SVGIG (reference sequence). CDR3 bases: TGTGCCTGGATGGACTCCTATAATTCACCCCTCCACTTT. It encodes CAWMDSYNSPLHF.

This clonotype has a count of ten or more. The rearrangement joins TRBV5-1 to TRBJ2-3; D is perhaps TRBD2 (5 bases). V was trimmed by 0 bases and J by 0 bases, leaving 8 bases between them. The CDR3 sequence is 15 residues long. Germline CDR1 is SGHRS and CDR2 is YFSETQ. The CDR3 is CASSLAGVSTDTQYF. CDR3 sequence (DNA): TGCGCCAGCAGCTTGGCCGGGGTCAGCACAGATACGCAGTATTTT.

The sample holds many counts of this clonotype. The CDR3 region has the DNA TGCGCCAGCAGTGCACAAATCAATCAGCCCCAGCATTTT. This codes for CASSAQINQPQHF. The J gene is TRBJ1-5, the V gene TRBV10-2, with D unclear. The V gene lost 4 bases and the J gene lost 3 bases, with 7 bases spanning the gap. The CDR3 is made up of 13 amino acids. Per the germline V gene, CDR1 is WSHSY and CDR2 is SAAADI.

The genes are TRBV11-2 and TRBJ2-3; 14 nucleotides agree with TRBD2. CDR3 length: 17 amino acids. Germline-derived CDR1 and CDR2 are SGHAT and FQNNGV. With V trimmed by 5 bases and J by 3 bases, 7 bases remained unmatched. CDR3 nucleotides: TGTGCCAGCAGCCCTCGGACTAGCGGGGGGAAGACAGATACGCAGTATTTT. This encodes CASSPRTSGGKTDTQYF.

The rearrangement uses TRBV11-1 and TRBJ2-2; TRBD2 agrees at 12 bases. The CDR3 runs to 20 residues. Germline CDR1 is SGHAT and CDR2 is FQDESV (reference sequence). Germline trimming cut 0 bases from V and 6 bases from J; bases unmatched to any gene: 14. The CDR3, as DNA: TGTGCCAGCAGCTTAGCCCTGAACGTAGGAAGACTAGCGGGGGCCGGGGAGCTGTTTTTT. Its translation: CASSLALNVGRLAGAGELFF.